The next 30 T cell receptor beta chains were all read from a single sample in a study of T-cell reconstitution after alpha-beta-depleted transplantation in children (TCRdb year 2016). Libraries were constructed by PCR. The sequencer listed for this sample is Illumina HiSeq 2500. TCR library preparation used molecular barcoding, with unique molecular identifiers applied to normalize quantification of the TCRbeta repertoire. TCRdb trimmed public reads at Q25 via fastp, called clones via MiXCR and kept in-frame beta chains. All rows with the same CDR3 protein become a single entry with the most common DNA and genes. The sample table holds some 260,000 distinct CDR3 sequences, of which about 24% were seen once. The ten largest clones add up to 4% to 5.5% of the sample. The treatment or condition label for this specimen denotes: allogeneic hematopoietic cell transplantation with graft depleted of TCRalphabeta T cells and CD19 B cells.

The source was PBMCs, mostly from graft donor cells, collected 360 days after TCRalphabeta/CD19-depleted stem cell transplant. These TCRs come from a female patient aged 2-15 years who had a stem cell transplant for congenital amegakaryocytic thrombocytopenia, so the T cells may come from the graft donor.

A few counts support this clonotype. The chain is built from TRBV15 and TRBJ2-5; D gene ambiguous. The CDR3 has 15 residues. V dropped 0 bases and J dropped 5 bases, with 13 bases sitting between them. Looked up from germline, CDR1 is LNHNV and CDR2 is YYDKDF (reference sequence). In nucleotides, the CDR3 is TGTGCCACCAGCAGAGACGACCGATTTTTCGAGACCCAGTACTTC. This sequence encodes CATSRDDRFFETQYF.

The chain uses TRBV12-3 or TRBV12-4 and TRBJ2-7; 10 bases map to TRBD2. The CDR3 covers 15 residues. V shed 3 bases, J shed 7 bases, and the junction held 9 bases outside the gene matches. In DNA form, the CDR3 reads TGTGCCAGCAGTTTCGTGACTAGCGGGTCATGGGAGCAGTACTTC. This codes for CASSFVTSGSWEQYF.

The J gene is TRBJ2-7, the V gene TRBV10-3; TRBD1 matches at 8 bases. The V segment lost 1 base and the J segment 9 bases; nucleotides outside the gene matches: 11. Germline-derived CDR1 and CDR2 are ENHRY and SYGVKD. The CDR3 covers 15 residues. The CDR3 sequence is CAISEWQGASSWQYF. The CDR3 DNA reads as TGTGCCATCAGTGAGTGGCAGGGGGCGAGTTCCTGGCAGTACTTC.

This chain links TRBV5-1 with TRBJ2-7, with D perhaps TRBD1 (7 bases). CDR1 and CDR2 from the germline V gene are SGHRS and YFSETQ. V lost 5 bases to trimming and J lost 6 bases, with 18 bases between them. This CDR3 has 14 amino acids. The CDR3 DNA reads as TGCGCCAGCAGGTATACCTTCAGGGGGGCCGAGCAGTACTTC. This sequence encodes CASRYTFRGAEQYF. The whole variable domain, filled in from reference TRBV5-1 and TRBJ2-7, reads KAGVTQTPRYLIKTRGQQVTLSCSPISGHRSVSWYQQTPGQGLQFLFEYFSETQRNKGNFPGRFSGRQFSNSRSEMNVSTLELGDSALYLCASRYTFRGAEQYFGPGTRLTVT.

This clonotype was counted many times. The rearrangement uses TRBV9 and TRBJ2-2, with 9 bases fitting TRBD1. J lost 7 bases, V lost 0 bases, and 4 bases had no gene match. Germline loops: CDR1 SGDLS, CDR2 YYNGEE. The CDR3 spans 15 residues. The CDR3 DNA sequence: TGTGCCAGCAGCGTAGACAGGGGGCATATCGGGGAGCTGTTTTTT. Amino acids: CASSVDRGHIGELFF.

J is TRBJ2-2 and V is TRBV20-1; possible D gene TRBD1, 5 bases. V lost 5 bases, J lost 0 bases, and 16 bases lay in between. The CDR3 runs 16 residues. CDR1 and CDR2 (germline): DFQATT, SNEGSKA (reference sequence). CDR3 in amino acids: CSALVSGFANTGELFF. The CDR3 nucleotides read TGCAGTGCTCTCGTTTCAGGGTTCGCGAACACCGGGGAGCTGTTTTTT.

V is TRBV3-1 and J is TRBJ1-4; no reliable D call. This CDR3 has 14 amino acids. The germline V gene encodes CDR1 LGHDT and CDR2 YNNKEL (reference sequence). The V gene lost 4 bases and the J gene lost 10 bases, with 16 bases spanning the gap. As DNA, the CDR3 is TGTGCCAGCAGCCGAGACCTGGCCCGGGGAAAACTGTTTTTT. Amino acid sequence: CASSRDLARGKLFF.

This clonotype was counted many times. The chain uses TRBV10-3 and TRBJ2-1; possibly TRBD1 or TRBD2 for D (5 bases each). The germline V and J ends were trimmed by 6 bases and 1 base, with 10 bases remaining between them. CDR1 is ENHRY and CDR2 is SYGVKD in the germline V gene. The CDR3 runs 14 residues. CDR3 loop: CAISRDGSYNEQFF. CDR3 coding DNA: TGTGCCATCAGCCGGGACGGGTCCTACAATGAGCAGTTCTTC.

The table lists this clonotype with a few counts. The rearrangement uses TRBV16 and TRBJ2-2; D not certain. This CDR3 contains 13 residues. From germline, CDR1 is KGHSY and CDR2 FQNENV. Trimming removed 8 bases from V and 8 bases from J, with 15 bases in between. As DNA, the CDR3 is TGTGCCAGCCGCCTCGTTGGATTAGGGGAGCTGTTTTTT. Translation: CASRLVGLGELFF.

The chain links TRBV27 to TRBJ2-1; the match to TRBD2 covers 11 bases. Germline V gene sequence: CDR1 MNHEY, CDR2 SMNVEV (reference sequence). After removal of 3 bases from V and 4 bases from J, the junction contained 14 bases not matched to a gene. CDR3 length equals 19 residues. CDR3 protein: CASSLRLAGKGSFYNEQFF. CDR3 coding DNA: TGTGCCAGCAGTTTGCGACTAGCGGGAAAGGGTTCCTTTTACAATGAGCAGTTCTTC.

This clonotype has ten or more counts. The CDR3 nucleotides are TGCGCCAGCAGCCCCGGCCTCCGACTAGCGATTAGCACAGATACGCAGTATTTT. Protein sequence: CASSPGLRLAISTDTQYF. The rearrangement uses TRBV4-1 and TRBJ2-3, with 8 bases fitting TRBD2. CDR3 length equals 18 residues. Germline CDR1 is MGHRA and CDR2 is YSYEKL. Germline trimming cut 4 bases from V and 0 bases from J; bases unmatched to any gene: 12.

As regards this clonotype: Relative to the germline gene, one junction end is altered; a read error may explain this. The chain has TRBV5-1 and TRBJ2-7; 11 bases map to TRBD2. Germline-derived CDR1 and CDR2 are SGHRS and YFSETQ. This CDR3 contains 17 residues. The CDR3 loop is CASNLDTSGSVAYEQYF. CDR3 DNA: TGCGCCAGCAACTTGGATACTAGCGGGAGTGTAGCCTACGAGCAGTACTTC.

The chain employs TRBV6-1 and TRBJ2-1; D remains ambiguous. The germline V gene encodes CDR1 MNHNS and CDR2 SASEGT. The CDR3 loop spans 13 amino acids. The germline V and J ends were trimmed by 5 bases and 8 bases, with 13 bases remaining between them. CDR3 loop: CASSLLKPDEQFF. DNA for the CDR3: TGTGCCAGCAGTCTCCTTAAGCCCGATGAGCAGTTCTTC.

This clonotype was picked up a small number of times. CDR3 loop: CASSSSRTSGGLDGELFF. The CDR3 nucleotides read TGTGCCAGCAGTTCATCCAGGACTAGCGGGGGGTTGGACGGGGAGCTGTTTTTT. This chain joins TRBV12-3 or TRBV12-4 and TRBJ2-2, with 14 positions matching TRBD2. The junction had 11 bases not matched to a gene; V was cut back by 4 bases and J by 7 bases. The CDR3 spans 18 residues.

Only a few counts were recorded for this clonotype. The V and J genes are TRBV20-1 and TRBJ1-5; unclear D gene. The CDR3 has 13 residues. Germline V gene sequence: CDR1 DFQATT, CDR2 SNEGSKA (reference sequence). Trimming took 6 bases from V and 1 from J, leaving 10 bases between them. CDR3 protein: CSAQKKSNQPQHF. In nucleotides, the CDR3 is TGCAGTGCACAGAAGAAAAGCAATCAGCCCCAGCATTTT.

This sequence joins TRBV6-6 and TRBJ2-7; D is unresolved. The CDR3 covers 13 residues. Germline CDR1 and CDR2: MNHNY and SVGAGI (reference sequence). With 4 bases removed from V and 0 bases from J, the gap between germline ends came to 7 bases. CDR3 sequence (DNA): TGTGCCAGCAGTTGGGCGACCTCCTACGAGCAGTACTTC. Protein product: CASSWATSYEQYF.

V and J are TRBV10-3 and TRBJ2-3; D is undetermined. V dropped 4 bases and J dropped 6 bases, with 17 bases sitting between them. CDR1 is ENHRY and CDR2 is SYGVKD in the germline V gene. The CDR3 loop spans 15 amino acids. CDR3 in amino acids: CAISGAFSRSDTQYF. Written as DNA, the CDR3 is TGTGCCATCAGTGGAGCATTCAGTAGGTCGGATACGCAGTATTTT.

As DNA, the CDR3 is TGCAGTGCTAGGGTGAGACTGAACACTGAAGCTTTCTTT. It encodes CSARVRLNTEAFF. This chain uses TRBV20-1 with TRBJ1-1, with D hard to call. CDR3 length: 13 residues. Trimming shortened V by 3 bases and J by 0 bases, and 8 bases separated the two germline ends. Germline loops: CDR1 DFQATT, CDR2 SNEGSKA (reference sequence).

V usage is TRBV19 and J usage is TRBJ2-6; D is undetermined. V dropped 7 bases and J dropped 0 bases, with 4 bases sitting between them. The CDR3 totals 13 residues. The germline CDR1 and CDR2 sequences are LNHDA and SQIVND (reference sequence). CDR3: CASNPSGANVLTF. The CDR3 coding sequence is TGTGCCAGTAATCCCTCTGGGGCCAACGTCCTGACTTTC.

This clonotype was seen more than once but under ten times. The V call is TRBV2, the J call TRBJ2-6; tentatively, D is TRBD1 (5 bases). CDR1 SNHLY and CDR2 FYNNEI come from the germline V gene. The CDR3 length is 20 residues. The V and J ends lost 0 bases and 0 bases respectively, with 18 bases between them. CDR3 sequence: CASSEAGTAGFLSGANVLTF. The CDR3 nucleotides read TGTGCCAGCAGTGAAGCGGGAACAGCAGGGTTTCTCTCTGGGGCCAACGTCCTGACTTTC.

This sequence joins TRBV5-1 and TRBJ1-6; possible D gene TRBD1, 5 bases. The CDR3 is 14 residues long. Deletions cut 0 bases from V and 7 bases from J, with 8 bases between. CDR1 and CDR2 from the germline V gene are SGHRS and YFSETQ. The CDR3 is CASSLDRMNSPLHF. CDR3 DNA: TGCGCCAGCAGCTTGGACAGGATGAATTCACCCCTCCACTTT.

V gene TRBV20-1 combines with J gene TRBJ1-5; the D gene is possibly TRBD1 (5 bases). V gave up 6 bases and J gave up 3 bases, with 21 bases separating them. The CDR3 sequence is 16 residues long. Per the germline V gene, CDR1 is DFQATT and CDR2 is SNEGSKA (reference sequence). The CDR3 DNA is TGCAGTGCCCGGGGGGGGGGTTCAGACTACAATCAGCCCCAGCATTTT. Amino acid sequence: CSARGGGSDYNQPQHF.

Only a few counts were recorded for this clonotype. J is TRBJ2-1 and V is TRBV5-1; 9 positions match TRBD1. The ends lost 4 bases at V and 6 bases at J; junction bases unmatched: 8. The CDR3 is 15 amino acids. The germline V gene encodes CDR1 SGHRS and CDR2 YFSETQ. CDR3 coding DNA: TGCGCCAGCAGCAAGGACAGGGGAAAAATCAATGAGCAGTTCTTC. Protein product: CASSKDRGKINEQFF.

The chain uses TRBV12-3 or TRBV12-4 and TRBJ2-5; 7 bases agree with TRBD1. V shed 5 bases, J shed 6 bases, and the junction held 6 bases outside the gene matches. CDR3 length: 13 amino acids. The CDR3 region is CASSHRGGKTQYF. CDR3 DNA sequence: TGTGCCAGCAGTCACAGGGGTGGGAAGACCCAGTACTTC.

This clonotype was counted a few times. This rearrangement joins TRBV5-1 to TRBJ1-1; D gene uncertain. Per the germline V gene, CDR1 is SGHRS and CDR2 is YFSETQ. The CDR3 is 14 amino acids. V lost 2 bases, J lost 3 bases, and 11 bases lay in between. This chain's CDR3 is CASSFGGPDTEAFF. Written as DNA, the CDR3 is TGCGCCAGCAGCTTCGGAGGGCCGGACACTGAAGCTTTCTTT.

The V call is TRBV7-8, the J call TRBJ2-2; D not resolved. V was clipped by 4 bases and J by 7 bases, with 19 bases between them. Germline CDR1 and CDR2: SGHVS and FQNEAQ. The CDR3 totals 16 residues. CDR3 amino acids: CASSSPLWGYSGELFF. CDR3 DNA: TGTGCCAGCAGCTCCCCATTGTGGGGATATAGCGGGGAGCTGTTTTTT.

There are a few counts of this clonotype. The chain couples TRBV3-1 to TRBJ2-7, with 13 bases aligning to TRBD2. The V and J ends lost 3 bases and 5 bases, in that order; junction bases with no gene match: 7. The germline CDR1 and CDR2 sequences are LGHDT and YNNKEL (reference sequence). The CDR3 has 16 residues. This CDR3 reads CASSHRLAGGGDEQYF. CDR3 DNA sequence: TGTGCCAGCAGCCACAGACTAGCGGGGGGAGGAGACGAGCAGTACTTC.

In its sample, this clonotype was seen once. J is TRBJ2-7 and V is TRBV27; a weak D match, TRBD2 (5 bases). The CDR3 runs to 14 residues. Germline loops: CDR1 MNHEY, CDR2 SMNVEV (reference sequence). The ends were cut back, 3 bases at V and 7 bases at J, with 16 bases in the middle. CDR3 nucleotide sequence: TGTGCCAGCAGTTTCGGTGGGAGCGAGGTGGAGCAGTACTTC. This translates into CASSFGGSEVEQYF.

This clonotype was seen more than once but under ten times. The J gene is TRBJ1-1, the V gene TRBV29-1; TRBD1 might be the D (6 bases). Trimming took 3 bases from V and 7 from J, leaving 24 bases between them. This CDR3 region has 16 residues. Germline V gene lookup returns CDR1 SQVTM and CDR2 ANQGSEA. CDR3 amino acids: CSVDYGGPGGYGEAFF. The CDR3 coding sequence is TGCAGCGTTGACTACGGGGGCCCCGGGGGGTACGGTGAAGCTTTCTTT.

In its sample, this clonotype was seen many times. This chain uses TRBV5-1 with TRBJ2-3; possible D gene TRBD2, 5 bases. Germline-derived CDR1 and CDR2 are SGHRS and YFSETQ. The V gene lost 2 bases and the J gene lost 1 base, with 8 bases spanning the gap. The CDR3 contains 14 residues. CDR3 in amino acids: CASSFGLGTDTQYF. The CDR3 nucleotides read TGCGCCAGCAGCTTCGGACTGGGCACAGATACGCAGTATTTT.